The 27 T cell receptor beta chains listed next were all sequenced from one sample in a study of identical twins. TCRdb reprocessed the 5' RACE reads via MiXCR and lists one record per CDR3 protein. The sample yields 500,000 to 650,000 distinct CDR3 sequences, under 8.5% seen once. These records were also assigned to another study, of yellow fever vaccine responses in identical twins.

Specimen: PBMCs. The receptors derive from a woman in her late teens or twenties in good health.

This clonotype was recorded a few times. The rearrangement links TRBV5-1 to TRBJ2-5, with D perhaps assigned TRBD1 or TRBD2 (5 bases each). V lost 2 bases and J lost 3, with 11 bases in between. This CDR3 is built from 14 residues. Germline CDR1 is SGHRS and CDR2 is YFSETQ. The CDR3 protein is CASSFRVGEETQYF. The CDR3 coding sequence is TGCGCCAGCAGCTTCAGGGTGGGAGAAGAGACCCAGTACTTC.

This clonotype was found many times. The CDR3 here is CASSRTRDRPTYGYTF. The CDR3 DNA follows: TGTGCCAGCAGCAGAACTCGGGACAGGCCGACCTATGGCTACACCTTC. This rearrangement joins TRBV6-1 to TRBJ1-2; 8 bases are shared with TRBD1. Germline V gene lookup returns CDR1 MNHNS and CDR2 SASEGT. V lost 6 bases, J lost 4 bases, and 13 bases stayed unmatched. This CDR3 is 16 amino acids long.

The chain joins TRBV5-1 to TRBJ2-1, with a possible D match to TRBD1 (6 bases). CDR1 SGHRS and CDR2 YFSETQ come from the germline V gene. CDR3 length: 17 residues. Trimming took 3 bases from V and 5 from J, leaving 21 bases between them. CDR3 DNA: TGCGCCAGCAGCTCCGCCCTCCGGGCTACAGGGAACAATGAGCAGTTCTTC. Protein sequence: CASSSALRATGNNEQFF.

The chain carries TRBV6-5 and TRBJ2-5; 7 nucleotides match TRBD2. The CDR3 is 17 residues long. The trim removed 2 bases at V and 4 bases at J, leaving 13 bases unmatched. Germline assignment: CDR1 MNHEY and CDR2 SVGAGI. CDR3 nucleotides: TGTGCCAGCAGTTACCGTCCTCGGGACTATTTGGGAGAGACCCAGTACTTC. Its protein product is CASSYRPRDYLGETQYF.

The chain uses TRBV5-1 and TRBJ2-1; maybe TRBD2 (6 bases). Per germline, CDR1 SGHRS and CDR2 YFSETQ. V lost 4 bases to trimming and J lost 0 bases, with 20 bases between them. The CDR3 is made up of 18 amino acids. CDR3 sequence: CASSRFEDLASSYNEQFF. The CDR3 DNA sequence: TGCGCCAGCAGCCGCTTTGAGGACCTAGCGTCCTCCTACAATGAGCAGTTCTTC.

There are many counts of this clonotype. The V gene is TRBV5-1, the J gene TRBJ2-7; 13 positions match TRBD2. Germline CDR1 SGHRS, CDR2 YFSETQ. The CDR3 spans 19 residues. Losses at the gene ends were 4 bases for V and 0 bases for J; bases not matched to a gene: 13. DNA of the CDR3: TGCGCCAGCAGCCTCCGTTCGGGACTAGCGGGACCAAGCTCCTACGAGCAGTACTTC. It codes for CASSLRSGLAGPSSYEQYF.

This clonotype appeared a single time. A much larger clonotype is one base distant, so this may be a read error. The V gene is TRBV2, the J gene TRBJ2-1, with 13 bases fitting TRBD2. The CDR3 runs to 16 residues. The V gene's germline CDR1 is SNHLY and CDR2 FYNNEI. CDR3 coding DNA: TGTGCCAGCAGCCGGACTAGCGGGGGCTCCTACAATGAGCTGTTCTTC. It specifies CASSRTSGGSYNELFF.

J is TRBJ2-1 and V is TRBV2; 11 nucleotides line up with TRBD2. CDR1 is SNHLY and CDR2 is FYNNEI in the germline V gene. The CDR3 length is 19 residues. Trimming at V came to 11 bases and at J to 0 bases, leaving 18 bases not matched to a gene. CDR3 DNA sequence: TGTGCCCTCTGCCCTTCGTTAGCGGGAGGGCCTAGCTCCTACAATGAGCAGTTCTTC. Translating it yields CALCPSLAGGPSSYNEQFF.

The chain has TRBV6-5 and TRBJ2-1; possible D gene TRBD2, 7 bases. The V gene lost 0 bases and the J gene lost 6 bases, with 12 bases spanning the gap. There are 15 residues in the CDR3. In germline, CDR1 is MNHEY, CDR2 SVGAGI. This CDR3 is CASSYSRGACNEQFF. The CDR3 DNA sequence: TGTGCCAGCAGTTACTCCCGGGGGGCCTGCAATGAGCAGTTCTTC.

A few counts support this clonotype. The chain couples TRBV7-9 to TRBJ1-2; D is unresolved. V lost 5 bases to trimming and J lost 7 bases, with 11 bases between them. This CDR3 is built from 12 residues. CDR1 SEHNR and CDR2 FQNEAQ come from the germline V gene (reference sequence). CDR3 amino acids: CASSPLRSGYTF. CDR3 sequence (DNA): TGTGCCAGCAGCCCGCTGCGGAGTGGCTACACCTTC.

This clonotype occurred many times. The genes are TRBV10-2 and TRBJ1-5; 7 bases align to TRBD1. The junction had 5 bases not matched to a gene; V was cut back by 8 bases and J by 1 base. CDR3 length equals 14 residues. Per the germline V gene, CDR1 is WSHSY and CDR2 is SAAADI. The CDR3 loop is CASASGQSNQPQHF. As DNA, the CDR3 is TGCGCCAGCGCGTCGGGACAGAGCAATCAGCCCCAGCATTTT.

This clonotype occurred a few times. The chain couples TRBV11-2 to TRBJ2-1; tentative D call: TRBD2 (6 bases). This CDR3 comprises 17 residues. Germline-derived CDR1 and CDR2 are SGHAT and FQNNGV. V was clipped by 5 bases and J by 0 bases, with 17 bases between them. This CDR3 is CASSEDTSQSSYNEQFF. In DNA, the CDR3 is TGTGCCAGCAGCGAAGATACTAGCCAGAGCTCCTACAATGAGCAGTTCTTC.

V gene TRBV29-1 combines with J gene TRBJ1-1, with D perhaps TRBD1 (6 bases). The V and J ends lost 2 bases and 1 base respectively, with 17 bases between them. Germline CDR1 SQVTM, CDR2 ANQGSEA. The CDR3 spans 16 residues. CDR3 coding DNA: TGCAGCGTTGAAAACGGGGGGCGGGCGGGGAACACTGAAGCTTTCTTT. It translates to CSVENGGRAGNTEAFF.

This clonotype has only a few counts. The genes are TRBV27 and TRBJ2-7; possible D gene TRBD1, 5 bases. CDR3 length equals 12 residues. V lost 10 bases and J 2 bases, leaving 12 bases between the germline ends. Germline values: CDR1 MNHEY, CDR2 SMNVEV (reference sequence). The CDR3 nucleotides are TGTGCCACCGGAACCAGGGCCTACGAGCAGTACTTC. The encoded protein is CATGTRAYEQYF.

This clonotype has only a few counts. For the CDR3, the DNA is TGTGCCAGCAGCTCATGGACTAGCGGAGATTTAATCTCCTACAATGAGCAGTTCTTC. Protein: CASSSWTSGDLISYNEQFF. The V gene is TRBV6-1, the J gene TRBJ2-1; 10 positions match TRBD2. V lost 6 bases to trimming and J lost 0 bases; unmatched junction nucleotides: 14. CDR1 is MNHNS, CDR2 SASEGT, per germline. This CDR3 has 19 residues.

The chain combines TRBV10-2 with TRBJ1-6, with D tentatively TRBD1 (5 bases). Germline V CDR1 and CDR2: WSHSY, SAAADI. V lost 2 bases, J lost 10 bases, and 18 bases lay in between. This CDR3 has 16 residues. CDR3 loop: CASSEVSGIVGSPLHF. CDR3 coding DNA: TGCGCCAGCAGTGAGGTTTCAGGGATAGTAGGATCACCCCTCCACTTT.

There are a few counts of this clonotype. The chain employs TRBV10-3 and TRBJ1-2, with D possibly TRBD1 on 5 matching bases. CDR1 is ENHRY and CDR2 is SYGVKD in the germline V gene. Deletions cut 0 bases from V and 9 bases from J, with 8 bases between. CDR3 size: 12 residues. CDR3 DNA: TGTGCCATCAGTGAGTCTGACAGAAGCTACACCTTC. This sequence encodes CAISESDRSYTF.

This chain joins TRBV7-8 and TRBJ2-2, with 8 bases that match TRBD2. The CDR3 spans 17 residues. Unmatched junction bases numbered 11, after V lost 1 base and J lost 7 bases. The germline V gene encodes CDR1 SGHVS and CDR2 FQNEAQ. CDR3: CASSLGSSGPGSGELFF. The DNA of the CDR3 is TGTGCCAGCAGCTTAGGTTCTAGCGGGCCCGGTAGCGGGGAGCTGTTTTTT. The whole variable domain, filled in from reference TRBV7-8 and TRBJ2-2, reads GAGVSQSPRYKVAKRGQDVALRCDPISGHVSLFWYQQALGQGPEFLTYFQNEAQLDKSGLPSDRFFAERPEGSVSTLKIQRTQQEDSAVYLCASSLGSSGPGSGELFFGEGSRLTVL.

This clonotype was counted a few times. The chain combines TRBV7-9 with TRBJ1-1; 10 nucleotides match TRBD1. CDR3 size: 17 residues. With 5 bases clipped from V and 1 base from J, the junction kept 10 bases outside the gene matches. The V gene's germline CDR1 is SEHNR and CDR2 FQNEAQ (reference sequence). The CDR3 region is CASSPGTGAAGNTEAFF. The CDR3 DNA follows: TGTGCCAGCAGCCCCGGGACAGGGGCTGCTGGGAACACTGAAGCTTTCTTT.

This clonotype appeared many times. The V and J genes are TRBV10-3 and TRBJ2-1; no reliable D call. Per germline, CDR1 ENHRY and CDR2 SYGVKD. V was trimmed by 2 bases and J by 7 bases, leaving 3 bases between them. The CDR3 length is 11 residues. For the CDR3, the DNA is TGTGCCATCAGTGAGGGAAATGAGCAGTTCTTC. Encoded protein: CAISEGNEQFF.

The chain joins TRBV2 to TRBJ2-3, with TRBD2 identical over 8 bases. This CDR3 comprises 16 residues. J gave up 0 bases and V 9 bases, and 11 bases lay outside the gene matches. From germline, CDR1 is SNHLY and CDR2 FYNNEI. As DNA, the CDR3 is TGTGCCAGACGTTATAGCGGGGCTTCGAGCACAGATACGCAGTATTTT. It specifies CARRYSGASSTDTQYF.

This chain connects TRBV29-1 to TRBJ2-1; D is unresolved. Germline values: CDR1 SQVTM, CDR2 ANQGSEA. This CDR3 is 14 amino acids long. Trimming removed 4 bases at V and 4 bases at J, with 14 bases between. The CDR3 loop is CSVVPGLQYNEQFF. The CDR3 DNA reads as TGCAGCGTTGTACCGGGTTTACAGTACAATGAGCAGTTCTTC.

This clonotype was seen only a few times. The gene calls are TRBV10-3 and TRBJ1-1, with 7 bases lining up with TRBD1. The germline V gene encodes CDR1 ENHRY and CDR2 SYGVKD. This CDR3 has 14 amino acids. V trimming: 2 bases; J trimming: 3 bases; junction bases outside the gene matches: 3. The CDR3 loop reads CAISETGVDTEAFF. CDR3 in DNA: TGTGCCATCAGTGAGACAGGGGTGGACACTGAAGCTTTCTTT.

This clonotype was detected ten times or more. This sequence joins TRBV6-5 and TRBJ2-1; TRBD1 is a possible D gene (6 bases). Germline loops: CDR1 MNHEY, CDR2 SVGAGI. V was trimmed by 6 bases and J by 2 bases, leaving 14 bases between them. The CDR3 has 15 amino acids. The CDR3 nucleotides read TGTGCCAGCAGGTTACAGGGATACACCTACAATGAGCAGTTCTTC. It encodes CASRLQGYTYNEQFF.

The rearrangement links TRBV12-3 or TRBV12-4 to TRBJ2-5; weak D call: TRBD2 (6 bases). This CDR3 is built from 12 residues. V shed 8 bases and J shed 11 bases, with 18 bases lying between them. The CDR3 DNA sequence: TGTGCCAGCTGTCGTAGCGGACCCCGGCAGTACTTC. Its protein product is CASCRSGPRQYF.

This clonotype was counted only a few times. The rearrangement links TRBV7-8 to TRBJ2-1; D gene ambiguous. V lost 8 bases to trimming and J lost 0 bases, with 14 bases between them. The CDR3 is 15 residues long. The germline gives CDR1 SGHVS, CDR2 FQNEAQ. The CDR3 loop reads CASGRSGYSYNEQFF. The CDR3 nucleotides read TGTGCCAGCGGAAGATCCGGATACTCCTACAATGAGCAGTTCTTC. The full variable domain, with the rest looked up from reference TRBV7-8 and TRBJ2-1, is GAGVSQSPRYKVAKRGQDVALRCDPISGHVSLFWYQQALGQGPEFLTYFQNEAQLDKSGLPSDRFFAERPEGSVSTLKIQRTQQEDSAVYLCASGRSGYSYNEQFFGPGTRLTVL.

This chain uses TRBV20-1 with TRBJ1-1, with D unresolved. Trimming pared 5 bases from V and 0 bases from J, leaving 7 bases between. The CDR3 runs 12 residues. Germline lookup yields CDR1 DFQATT and CDR2 SNEGSKA (reference sequence). CDR3 DNA: TGCAGTGCTTCATATATGAACACTGAAGCTTTCTTT. It translates to CSASYMNTEAFF.